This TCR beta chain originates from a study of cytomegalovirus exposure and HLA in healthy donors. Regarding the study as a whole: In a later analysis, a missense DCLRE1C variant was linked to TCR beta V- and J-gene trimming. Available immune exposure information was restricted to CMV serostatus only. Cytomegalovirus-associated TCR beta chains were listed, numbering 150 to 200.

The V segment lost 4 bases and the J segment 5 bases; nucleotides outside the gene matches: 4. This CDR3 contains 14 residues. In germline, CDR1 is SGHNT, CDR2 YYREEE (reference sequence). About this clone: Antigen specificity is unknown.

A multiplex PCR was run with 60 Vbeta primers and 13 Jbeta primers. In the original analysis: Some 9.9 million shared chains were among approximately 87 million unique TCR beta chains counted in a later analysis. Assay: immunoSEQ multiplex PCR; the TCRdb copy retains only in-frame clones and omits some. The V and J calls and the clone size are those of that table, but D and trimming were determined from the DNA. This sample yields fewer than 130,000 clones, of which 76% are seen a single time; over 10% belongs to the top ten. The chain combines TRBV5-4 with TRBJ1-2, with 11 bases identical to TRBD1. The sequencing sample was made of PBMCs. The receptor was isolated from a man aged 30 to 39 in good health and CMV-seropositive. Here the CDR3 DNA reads TGTGCCAGCAGCCCCGGACAGGGGGCGTATGGCTACACCTTC. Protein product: CASSPGQGAYGYTF.